This entry is about one TCR beta chain. Regarding donors, all were healthy bone marrow donors. PCR amplification relied on 60 Vbeta primers (plus 13 Jbeta primers). Sequenced by immunoSEQ multiplex PCR; TCRdb stores in-frame clones only, minus some. The sample has under 200,000 clones, roughly 84% seen once. This record belongs to a study of cytomegalovirus exposure and HLA in healthy donors. The V gene's germline CDR1 is SGHAT and CDR2 FQNNGV. The V gene end was trimmed by 6 bases and the J gene end by 2 bases; junction bases not matched to a gene: 10. The CDR3 has 15 amino acids. The clonotype was recovered from a boy between 10 and 17 years old in good health and CMV-seronegative. This rearrangement joins TRBV11-2 to TRBJ2-7; 7 bases fit TRBD2. Sequenced material: PBMCs. The CDR3 DNA is TGTGCCAGCAGGATACTGGGAGGGAGAACCTACGAGCAGTACTTC. This sequence encodes CASRILGGRTYEQYF.